The rows below give T cell receptor beta chains drawn from one sample of a study of T cells in pancreatic ductal adenocarcinoma. Method: immunoSEQ multiplex PCR; TCRdb's copy keeps in-frame clones and lacks some. Of more than 25,000 clones listed, 85% to 95% are singletons. Sequencing was carried out using PBMCs. Receptors originate from a human donor with pancreatic ductal adenocarcinoma. The CDR3 runs from the conserved cysteine through the conserved F or W. A D gene is named only where the DNA matches it firmly. Size is omitted from some rows. Given values are once, few, many or a class for expanded clones.

>TRBV4-3|.|TRBJ1-2|.
TGCGCCAGCAGCCAAGATCTATCGGGCAGGGGTGCGAATGGCTACACCTTC
CASSQDLSGRGANGYTF
>TRBV12-5|once|TRBJ1-1|.
TGTGCTAGTGGTTTGGTAGGTCCCACTGAAGCTTTCTTT
CASGLVGPTEAFF
>TRBV19|.|TRBJ1-2|.
TGTGCCAGTAGTCGGGCTGTGGGGGCGAATAACTATGGCTACACCTTC
CASSRAVGANNYGYTF
>TRBV7-2|.|TRBJ2-5|TRBD2
TGTGCCAGCAGCTTAGGTCCTAGCGGGAGGGCCAAAGAGACCCAGTACTTC
CASSLGPSGRAKETQYF
>TRBV6-1|.|TRBJ1-2|.
TGTGCCAGCAGTGAATTGCCGCCTGATGGCTACACCTTC
CASSELPPDGYTF
>TRBV11-1|.|TRBJ2-3|TRBD1
TGTGCCAGCAGCCTTGACAGGGGATACCCCACAGATACGCAGTATTTT
CASSLDRGYPTDTQYF
>TRBV29-1|.|TRBJ2-1|.
TGCAGCTCTGCCCCAATAGTGTCCTACAATGAGCAGTTCTTC
CSSAPIVSYNEQFF
>TRBV19|once|TRBJ1-4|.
TGTGCCAGTAGTTCGTCCAGGGGAACTAATGAAAAACTGTTTTTT
CASSSSRGTNEKLFF
>TRBV4-1|once|TRBJ2-7|.
TGCGCCAGCAGCCAACAGGGGGGGTACGAGCAGTACTTC
CASSQQGGYEQYF
>TRBV28|.|TRBJ2-3|TRBD1
TGTGCCAGCAGTTTACGGGGTACAGGGGGGATCACAGATACGCAGTATTTT
CASSLRGTGGITDTQYF
>TRBV7-9|.|TRBJ2-5|.
TGTGCCAGCAGCTTATCGAGGCTTCTAGAGACCCAGTACTTC
CASSLSRLLETQYF
>TRBV27|.|TRBJ1-1|.
TGTGCCAGCAGTTTTCGCAGGGTTAACACTGAAGCTTTCTTT
CASSFRRVNTEAFF
>TRBV6-5|.|TRBJ1-2|TRBD1
TGTGCTAGCAGTTCGCGGACAGGGGTCCTCTATGGCTACACCTTC
CASSSRTGVLYGYTF
>TRBV7-9|.|TRBJ2-5|.
TGTGCCAGCAGCTTCCTCGGCGGATCCCTAGAGACCCAGTACTTC
CASSFLGGSLETQYF
>TRBV6-1|.|TRBJ2-1|TRBD1
TGTGCCAGCAGGACAGGGGGTTACAATGAGCAGTTCTTC
CASRTGGYNEQFF
>TRBV5-1|.|TRBJ1-2|.
TGCGCCAGCAGCTTGGCGGGGACAAGCTATGGCTACACCTTC
CASSLAGTSYGYTF
>TRBV7-2|.|TRBJ1-5|.
TGTGCCAGCAGCTTTCGGAGGGAGCAGCCCCAGCATTTT
CASSFRREQPQHF
>TRBV14|.|TRBJ1-1|.
TGTGCCAGCAGCCTAACAGGCAGCATGAACACTGAAGCTTTCTTT
CASSLTGSMNTEAFF
>TRBV2|.|TRBJ2-7|TRBD1
TGTGCCAGCAGAGGGGGCGCGGTAGCTGGCGAGCAGTACTTC
CASRGGAVAGEQYF
>TRBV5-4|.|TRBJ1-4|TRBD1
TGCGCCAGCAGCCAAGAAAACAGGGGCTTTAACGAAAAACTGTTTTTT
CASSQENRGFNEKLFF
>TRBV9|.|TRBJ1-1|.
TGTGCCAGCAGCGCCGCCCCGAACACTGAAGCTTTCTTT
CASSAAPNTEAFF
>TRBV2|.|TRBJ2-7|.
TGTGCCAGCAGTCGTACCCCCGAGCAGTACTTC
CASSRTPEQYF
>TRBV11-3|.|TRBJ2-7|TRBD2
TGTGCCAGCAGGCCCGCCGGGACTAGCGGGAGCAGCGAGCAGTACTTC
CASRPAGTSGSSEQYF
>TRBV14|.|TRBJ1-1|.
TGTGCCAGCAGCCAAGAGGGGAACACTGAAGCTTTCTTT
CASSQEGNTEAFF
>TRBV2|.|TRBJ1-5|.
TGTGCCAGCAGTCAAGAGGTTAATCAGCCCCAGCATTTT
CASSQEVNQPQHF
>TRBV7-9|.|TRBJ2-5|.
TGTGCCAGCAGCTTAGTTGCCGAGACCCAGTACTTC
CASSLVAETQYF
>TRBV11-3|.|TRBJ2-7|.
TGTGCCAGCAGTCGACGACAGTTCAACTACGAGCAGTACTTC
CASSRRQFNYEQYF
>TRBV7-9|few|TRBJ2-5|TRBD1
TGTGCCAGCAGGGATGGGACAGGAGCAAAAGAGACCCAGTACTTC
CASRDGTGAKETQYF
>TRBV6-5|.|TRBJ1-2|.
TGTGCCAGCAGGCGCCGACGGGAAGGGGGTGGCTACACCTTC
CASRRRREGGGYTF
>TRBV6-5|.|TRBJ1-1|.
TGTGCCAGCAGTTACTCTATCCGTTCGAACACTGAAGCTTTCTTT
CASSYSIRSNTEAFF
>TRBV11-3|.|TRBJ1-3|.
TGTGCCAGCAGCCAGGAGGTTGCTGGAAACACCATATATTTT
CASSQEVAGNTIYF
>TRBV6-4|.|TRBJ1-1|TRBD1
TGTGCCAGCAGCCCTCGTCCTTGGACAGGGGGAAGGGCTTTCTTT
CASSPRPWTGGRAFF
>TRBV9|.|TRBJ2-3|.
TGTGCCAGCAGCGTAGGGGTAGCGCCCACAGATACGCAGTATTTT
CASSVGVAPTDTQYF
>TRBV2|.|TRBJ2-1|.
TGTGCCAGCAGTGACGTATCCTCCTGGAAGCAGTTCTTC
CASSDVSSWKQFF
>TRBV9|once|TRBJ1-2|.
TGTGCCAGCAGCCCCTGGGGGGGGGTGTCTATTGATGGCTACACCTTC
CASSPWGGVSIDGYTF
>TRBV30|.|TRBJ1-5|.
TGTGCCTGGAGTGAAGGGTATAGCAATCAGCCCCAGCATTTT
CAWSEGYSNQPQHF
>TRBV11-2|.|TRBJ2-3|.
TGTGCCAGCAGCCCGATTAGCGGTCGCACAGATACGCAGTATTTT
CASSPISGRTDTQYF
>TRBV6-1|once|TRBJ1-3|TRBD1
TGTGCCAGCAGTGAGGTCGGACAGGGCGGAGACACCATATATTTT
CASSEVGQGGDTIYF
>TRBV6-6|.|TRBJ1-2|TRBD1
TGTGCCAGCAGTAGAGGACAGGGAGACGGCTACACCTTC
CASSRGQGDGYTF
>TRBV21-1|.|TRBJ1-1|.
TGTGCCAGCAGCAACGGGACAGGGGGCGACACTGAAGCTTTCTTT
CASSNGTGGDTEAFF
>TRBV5-1|.|TRBJ2-4|TRBD2
TGCGCCAGCAGCTTGGCCGGGACTAGCGGGAGTCCGGCCAAAAACATTCAGTACTTC
CASSLAGTSGSPAKNIQYF
>TRBV19|.|TRBJ1-5|.
TGTGCCAGTAGGTTGGGGGGTAGCAATCAGCCCCAGCATTTT
CASRLGGSNQPQHF
>TRBV21-1|.|TRBJ2-3|.
TGTGCCCTTGTCCCTTCCACCAGCGGGAGAGTCCGAGGGTCAGATACGCAGTATTTT
CALVPSTSGRVRGSDTQYF
>TRBV19|.|TRBJ2-5|TRBD1
TGTGCCAGTAGTATTATCGGCAGGGGGCGACAAGAGACCCAGTACTTC
CASSIIGRGRQETQYF
>TRBV12-5|.|TRBJ2-1|.
TGTGCTAGTGGTGGGGGACTTTCGAATGAGCAGTTCTTC
CASGGGLSNEQFF
>TRBV4-1|.|TRBJ2-7|.
TGCGCCAGCAGCCAAGATAGCCGGGAGAGCTCCTACGAGCAGTACTTC
CASSQDSRESSYEQYF
>TRBV9|.|TRBJ2-7|.
TGTGCCAGCAGCGTAGGCAGGAGCTCTACGGAGCAGTACTTC
CASSVGRSSTEQYF
>TRBV25-1|.|TRBJ1-4|.
TGTGCCAGCAAACAGGGTAGTGAAAAACTGTTTTTT
CASKQGSEKLFF
>TRBV21-1|.|TRBJ1-4|.
TGTGCCAGCAGCAAGGCTAGACAGGGCCGAAACTCACGGGGTGAAAAACTGTTTTTT
CASSKARQGRNSRGEKLFF
>TRBV28|once|TRBJ2-1|.
TGTGCCAGCAGTTTAACGACTACCCCGTGGTTGCAGTTCTTC
CASSLTTTPWLQFF